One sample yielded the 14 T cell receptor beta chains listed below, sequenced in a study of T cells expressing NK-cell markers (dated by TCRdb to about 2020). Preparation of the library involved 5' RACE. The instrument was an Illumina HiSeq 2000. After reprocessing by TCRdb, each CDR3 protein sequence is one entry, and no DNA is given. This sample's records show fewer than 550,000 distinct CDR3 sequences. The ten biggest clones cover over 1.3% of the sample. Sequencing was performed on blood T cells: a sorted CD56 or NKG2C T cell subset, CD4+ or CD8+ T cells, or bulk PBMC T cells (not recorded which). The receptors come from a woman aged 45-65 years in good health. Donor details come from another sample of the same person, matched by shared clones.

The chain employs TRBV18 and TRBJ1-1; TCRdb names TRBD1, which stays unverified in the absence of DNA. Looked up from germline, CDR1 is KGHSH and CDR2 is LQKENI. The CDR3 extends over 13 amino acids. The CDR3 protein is CASSPERPPEAFF.

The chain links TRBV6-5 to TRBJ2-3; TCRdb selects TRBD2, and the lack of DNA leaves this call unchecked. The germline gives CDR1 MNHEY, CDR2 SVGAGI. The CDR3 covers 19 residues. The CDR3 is CASSHRSSSGLAGADTQYF.

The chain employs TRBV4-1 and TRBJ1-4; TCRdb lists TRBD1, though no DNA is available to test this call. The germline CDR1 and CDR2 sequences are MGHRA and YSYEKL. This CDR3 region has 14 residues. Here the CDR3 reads CASSQWTGDEKLFF.

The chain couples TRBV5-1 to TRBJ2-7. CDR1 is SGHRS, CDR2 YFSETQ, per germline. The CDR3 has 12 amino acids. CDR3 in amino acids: CASSLVRQEQYF.

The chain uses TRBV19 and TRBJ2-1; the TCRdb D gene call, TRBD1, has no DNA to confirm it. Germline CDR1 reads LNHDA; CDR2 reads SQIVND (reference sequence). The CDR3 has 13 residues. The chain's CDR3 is CASKDDRTNEQFF.

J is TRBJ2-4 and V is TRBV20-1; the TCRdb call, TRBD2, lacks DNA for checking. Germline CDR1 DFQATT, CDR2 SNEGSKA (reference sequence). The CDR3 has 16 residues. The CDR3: CSASIANSEAKNIQYF.

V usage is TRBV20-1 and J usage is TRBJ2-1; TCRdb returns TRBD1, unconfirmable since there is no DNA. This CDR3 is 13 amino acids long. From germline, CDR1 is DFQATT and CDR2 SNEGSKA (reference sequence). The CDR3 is CSATLWGNNEQFF.

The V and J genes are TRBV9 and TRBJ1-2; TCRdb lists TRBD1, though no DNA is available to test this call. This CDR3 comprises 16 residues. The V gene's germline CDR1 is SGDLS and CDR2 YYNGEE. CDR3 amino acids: CASSVTQVRGDYGYTF.

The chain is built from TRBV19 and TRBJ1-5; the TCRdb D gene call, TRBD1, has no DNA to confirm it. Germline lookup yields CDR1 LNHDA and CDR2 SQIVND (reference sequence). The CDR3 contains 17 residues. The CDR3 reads CASSRQGGAVAGQPQHF.

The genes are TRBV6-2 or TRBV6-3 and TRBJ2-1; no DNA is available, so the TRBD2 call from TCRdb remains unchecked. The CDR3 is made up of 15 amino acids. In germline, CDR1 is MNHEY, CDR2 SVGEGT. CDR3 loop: CASSYPASGPNEQFF.

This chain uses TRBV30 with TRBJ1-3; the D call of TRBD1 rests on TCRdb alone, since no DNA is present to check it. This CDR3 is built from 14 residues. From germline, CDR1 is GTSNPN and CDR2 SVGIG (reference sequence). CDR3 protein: CAWNSGTIGNTIYF.

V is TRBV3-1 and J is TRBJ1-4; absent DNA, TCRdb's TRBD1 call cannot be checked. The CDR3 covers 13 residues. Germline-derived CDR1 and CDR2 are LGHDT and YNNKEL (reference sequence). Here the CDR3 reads CASGDSTNEKLFF.

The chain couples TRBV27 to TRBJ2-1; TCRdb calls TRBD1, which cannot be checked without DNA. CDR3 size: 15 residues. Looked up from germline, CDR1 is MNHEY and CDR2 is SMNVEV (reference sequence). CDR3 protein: CASSLGRQGGNEQFF.

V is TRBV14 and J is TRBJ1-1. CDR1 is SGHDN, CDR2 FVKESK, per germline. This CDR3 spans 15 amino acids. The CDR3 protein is CASSSRPTVNTEAFF.